This T cell receptor beta chain was captured by sequencing in a study of cytomegalovirus exposure and HLA in healthy donors. Study context: An early release of data contained 80 million to 85 million unique TCRs, which came from HLA-typed donors.

In regard to this clone: Its antigen is not known.

The CDR3 runs to 14 residues. Germline V gene data show CDR1 as SGHTA and CDR2 as FQGNSA. After removal of 2 bases from V and 7 bases from J, the junction contained 3 bases not matched to a gene. Study-wide results and limits: Later analysis showed most CMV-associated TCR beta chains appearing HLA-restricted. Follow-up analysis seemed to connect common viral pathogens with several of the most significant clusters identified. Productive status was seen about 87% or about 30% of the time for most TCR beta V segments in an earlier analysis.

PCR amplification relied on 60 Vbeta primers (plus 13 Jbeta primers). Sequenced by immunoSEQ multiplex PCR; TCRdb stores in-frame clones only, minus some. The table records 95,000 to 100,000 clones, roughly three quarters of them present only once. The clonotype originates from a female donor in good health and CMV-seronegative. What was sequenced was PBMCs. This rearrangement joins TRBV7-2 to TRBJ2-1; 9 bases agree with TRBD2. CDR3 in amino acids: CASSLSLAGNEQFF. CDR3 DNA: TGTGCCAGCAGCTTAAGTCTAGCGGGAAATGAGCAGTTCTTC.